This T cell receptor beta chain was retrieved from a study of neurological immune-mediated disorders. Many counts were recorded for this clonotype. The output of every sequencing run exceeded 190 million TCR-beta sequences, derived from 15-18 subjects. Each CDR3 protein gets one entry after TCRdb re-called the 5' RACE reads with MiXCR. There are 57,000 or so distinct CDR3 sequences in the sample; around 10% occur only once, and less than 2% lies in the top ten. V lost 3 bases and J lost 11; bases outside the gene matches: 9. The CDR3 length is 16 residues. Looked up from germline, CDR1 is KGHSH and CDR2 is LQKENI. Blood bank volunteers in Maryland, USA, served as healthy controls. Stored at -80 C, 2 million PBMCs were the source of the unsorted libraries.

The sequenced material came from PBMCs. This chain uses TRBV18 with TRBJ1-6, with 11 bases lining up with TRBD1. This receptor was obtained from a man aged 55-75 years in good health. CDR3 region: CASSPVDRGQGTPLHF. In nucleotides, the CDR3 is TGTGCCAGCTCACCGGTGGACAGGGGGCAAGGTACACCCCTCCACTTT.